The TCR beta chain under discussion was sequenced for a study of cytomegalovirus exposure and HLA in healthy donors. Study context: Among the roughly 370 genotyped donors, around 81% were placed in the Caucasian-associated ancestry cluster.

Worth noting for this clone: Its specificity is unknown. The junction shows a germline mismatch at one end, possibly a read error.

PCR used 60 Vbeta primers and 13 Jbeta primers. As processed by the authors: An analysis performed later counted roughly 79 million unique TCR beta chains (around 11 million of them shared). Method: immunoSEQ multiplex PCR; TCRdb's copy keeps in-frame clones and lacks some. V and J calls and clone size are as listed in that table; D and trimming were resolved from the DNA. The data show 150,000 to 200,000 clones, more than 80% seen once. The germline gives CDR1 GTSNPN, CDR2 SVGIG (reference sequence). This CDR3 region has 14 residues. Study-level points and caveats: Later analysis placed DRB1 highest and HLA-C lowest in TCR association rates, which differed by HLA locus.

The chain combines TRBV30 with TRBJ2-7; a weak D match, TRBD2 (5 bases). This TCR was sampled from a woman between 18 and 30 years old in good health and CMV-seropositive. Sample: PBMCs. In DNA form, the CDR3 reads TGTGCCTGGAGTGTAGAGTCGGGGTCCTACGAGCTGTACTTC. Protein sequence: CAWSVESGSYELYF.